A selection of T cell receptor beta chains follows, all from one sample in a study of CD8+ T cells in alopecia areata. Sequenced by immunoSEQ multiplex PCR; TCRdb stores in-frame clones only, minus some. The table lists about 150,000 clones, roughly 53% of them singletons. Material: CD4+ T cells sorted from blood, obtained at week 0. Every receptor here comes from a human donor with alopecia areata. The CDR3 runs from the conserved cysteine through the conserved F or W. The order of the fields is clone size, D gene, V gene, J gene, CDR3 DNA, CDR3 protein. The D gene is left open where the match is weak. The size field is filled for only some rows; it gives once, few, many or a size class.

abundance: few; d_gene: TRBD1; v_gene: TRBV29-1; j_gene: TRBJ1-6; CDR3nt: TGCAGCGTCCGGACAGGAACGAGGAATTCACCCCTCCACTTT; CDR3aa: CSVRTGTRNSPLHF
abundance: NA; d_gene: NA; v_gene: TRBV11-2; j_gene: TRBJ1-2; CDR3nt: TGTGCCAGCAGCTTTGTGGGGTATGGCTACACCTTC; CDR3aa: CASSFVGYGYTF
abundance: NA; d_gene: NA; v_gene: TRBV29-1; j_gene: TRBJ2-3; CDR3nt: TGCAGCGTCACAGGGTCTAGCACAGATACGCAGTATTTT; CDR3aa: CSVTGSSTDTQYF
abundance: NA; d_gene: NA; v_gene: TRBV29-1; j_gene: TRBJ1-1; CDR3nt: TGCAGCGTTACTGGACAATTTGGTACTGAAGCTTTCTTT; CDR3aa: CSVTGQFGTEAFF
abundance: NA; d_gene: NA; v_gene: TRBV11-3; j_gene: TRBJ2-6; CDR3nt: TGTGCCAGCAGCTCCTCAGGGGTGACTGGGGCCAACGTCCTGACTTTC; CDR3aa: CASSSSGVTGANVLTF
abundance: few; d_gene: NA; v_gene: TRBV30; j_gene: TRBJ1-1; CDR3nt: TGTGCCTGGAACCCACATATGAACACTGAAGCTTTCTTT; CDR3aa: CAWNPHMNTEAFF
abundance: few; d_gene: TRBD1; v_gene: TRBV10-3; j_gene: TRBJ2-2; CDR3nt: TGTGCCATCAGTGAGTCGGCGGGACAGGGTACCGGGGAGCTGTTTTTT; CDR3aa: CAISESAGQGTGELFF
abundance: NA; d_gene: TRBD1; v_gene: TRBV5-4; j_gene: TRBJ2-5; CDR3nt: TGTGCCAGCAGCCCGACAGGGTCGGAGACCCAGTACTTC; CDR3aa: CASSPTGSETQYF
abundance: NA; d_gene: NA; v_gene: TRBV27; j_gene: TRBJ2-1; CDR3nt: TGTGCCAGCACTCAAGCTCGGACGACACGGCCTGGTGAGCAGTTCTTC; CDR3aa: CASTQARTTRPGEQFF
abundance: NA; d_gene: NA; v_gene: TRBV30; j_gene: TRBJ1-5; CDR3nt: TGTGCCTGGAGTACGACAGACAATCAGCCCCAGCATTTT; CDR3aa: CAWSTTDNQPQHF
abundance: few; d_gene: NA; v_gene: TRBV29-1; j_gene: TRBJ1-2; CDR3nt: TGCAGCGTTGAATCTGCTTCTTTCGTCACCTTC; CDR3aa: CSVESASFVTF
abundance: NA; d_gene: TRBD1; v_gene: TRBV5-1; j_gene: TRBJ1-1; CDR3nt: TGCGCCAGCAGCTTGCGACAGGGGGCCACTGAAGCTTTCTTT; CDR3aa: CASSLRQGATEAFF
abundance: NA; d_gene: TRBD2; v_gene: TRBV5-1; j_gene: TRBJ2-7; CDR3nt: TGCGCCAGCAGCTTGGAAGCCGGACTAGCGGGGGTGGAGCAGTACTTC; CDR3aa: CASSLEAGLAGVEQYF
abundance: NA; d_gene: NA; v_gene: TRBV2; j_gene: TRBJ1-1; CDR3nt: TGTGCCAGCAGTGGGGGGGCAGGGCTAGGCGCTGAAGCTTTCTTT; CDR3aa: CASSGGAGLGAEAFF
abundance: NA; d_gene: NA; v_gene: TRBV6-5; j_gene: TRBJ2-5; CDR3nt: TGTGCCAGCAGTTACCCGGCTAGTGGAGAGACCCAGTACTTC; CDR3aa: CASSYPASGETQYF
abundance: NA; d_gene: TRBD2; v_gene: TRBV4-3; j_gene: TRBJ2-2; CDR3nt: TGCGCCAGCAGCCAATCGCGGGGGATCGGGGAGCTGTTTTTT; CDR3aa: CASSQSRGIGELFF
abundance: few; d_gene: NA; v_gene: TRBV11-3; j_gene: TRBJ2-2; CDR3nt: TGTGCCAGCAGCCTGAACACCGGGGAGCTGTTTTTT; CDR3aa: CASSLNTGELFF
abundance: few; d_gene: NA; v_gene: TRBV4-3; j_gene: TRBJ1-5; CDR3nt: TGCGCCAGCAGCCAAGATCCGCAACAGCCCCAGCATTTT; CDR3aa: CASSQDPQQPQHF
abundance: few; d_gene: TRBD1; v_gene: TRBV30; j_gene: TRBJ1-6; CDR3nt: TGTGCCTGGGGACAGGGAGAAGGTTCACCCCTCCACTTT; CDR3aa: CAWGQGEGSPLHF
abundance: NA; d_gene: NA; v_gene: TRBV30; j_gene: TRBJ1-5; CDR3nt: TGTGCCTGGAGAAGAAAGGGATATAGCAATCAGCCCCAGCATTTT; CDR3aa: CAWRRKGYSNQPQHF
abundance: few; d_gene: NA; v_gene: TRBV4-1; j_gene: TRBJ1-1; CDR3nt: TGCGCCAGCAGCCAAGTTGGCAGGGTCACTGAAGCTTTCTTT; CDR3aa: CASSQVGRVTEAFF
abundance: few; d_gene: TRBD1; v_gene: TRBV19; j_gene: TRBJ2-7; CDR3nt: TGTGCCAGTAGTGGACAGGCCTACGAGCAGTACTTC; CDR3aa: CASSGQAYEQYF
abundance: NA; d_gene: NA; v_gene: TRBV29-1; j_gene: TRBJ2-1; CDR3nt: TGCAGCCTCGTAGGTAAGGGAGCGCGCTCCTCCTACAATGAGCAGTTCTTC; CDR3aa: CSLVGKGARSSYNEQFF
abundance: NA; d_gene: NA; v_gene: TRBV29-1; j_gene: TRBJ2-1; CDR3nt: TGCAGCGTTGACCATCCGGCAGGTGGCAGGGCTGTTGAGCAGTTCTTC; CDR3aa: CSVDHPAGGRAVEQFF
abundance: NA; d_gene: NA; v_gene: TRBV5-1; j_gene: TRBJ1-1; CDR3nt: TGCGCCAGCAGCTCAGACAGCAGCACTGAAGCTTTCTTT; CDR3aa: CASSSDSSTEAFF
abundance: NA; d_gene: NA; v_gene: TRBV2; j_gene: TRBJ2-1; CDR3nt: TGTGCCAGCAGTTGGATCCCCAATGAGCAGTTCTTC; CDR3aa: CASSWIPNEQFF
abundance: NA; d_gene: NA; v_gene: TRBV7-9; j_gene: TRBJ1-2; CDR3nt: TGTGCCAGCAGCTCCTGGGACCCACGGCTCTATGGCTACACCTTC; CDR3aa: CASSSWDPRLYGYTF
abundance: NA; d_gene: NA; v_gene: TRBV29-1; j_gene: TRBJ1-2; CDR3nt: TGCAGCGCAACATCCGGGACTCCCAGAACCTATGGCTACACCTTC; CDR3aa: CSATSGTPRTYGYTF
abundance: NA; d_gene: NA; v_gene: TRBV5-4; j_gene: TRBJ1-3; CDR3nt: TGTGCCAGCAGCTTGGAACAGGCTGGAAACACCATATATTTT; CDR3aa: CASSLEQAGNTIYF
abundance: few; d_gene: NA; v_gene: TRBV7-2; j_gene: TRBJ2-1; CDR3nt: TGTGCCAGCAGCTTCCTATCTACCCCAAATGAGCAGTTCTTC; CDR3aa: CASSFLSTPNEQFF